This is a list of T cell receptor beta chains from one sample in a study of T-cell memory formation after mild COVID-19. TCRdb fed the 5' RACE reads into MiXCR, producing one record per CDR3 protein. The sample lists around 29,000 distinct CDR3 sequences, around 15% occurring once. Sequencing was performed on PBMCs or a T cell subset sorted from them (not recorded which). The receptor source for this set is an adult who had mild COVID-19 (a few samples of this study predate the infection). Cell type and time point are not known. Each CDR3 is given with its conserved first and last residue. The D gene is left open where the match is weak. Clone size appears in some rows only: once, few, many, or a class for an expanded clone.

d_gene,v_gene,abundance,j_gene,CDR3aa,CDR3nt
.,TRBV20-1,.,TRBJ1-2,CSAKQNYGYTF,TGCAGTGCTAAACAGAACTATGGCTACACCTTC
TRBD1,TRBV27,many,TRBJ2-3,CASRMRGLGTDTQYF,TGTGCCAGCAGGATGAGGGGGCTGGGCACAGATACGCAGTATTTT
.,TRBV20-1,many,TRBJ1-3,CSARDGTSSGNTIYF,TGCAGTGCTAGAGATGGGACCAGCTCTGGAAACACCATATATTTT
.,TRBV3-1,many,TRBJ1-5,CASSQNTDPPQHF,TGTGCCAGCAGCCAAAACACCGATCCGCCCCAGCATTTT
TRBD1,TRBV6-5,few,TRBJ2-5,CASRSDRGLETQYF,TGTGCCAGCAGATCAGACAGGGGGCTGGAGACCCAGTACTTC
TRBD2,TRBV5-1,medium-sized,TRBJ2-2,CASSLDVAGGSGELFF,TGCGCCAGCAGCTTGGATGTTGCGGGGGGTTCCGGGGAGCTGTTTTTT
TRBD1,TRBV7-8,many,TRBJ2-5,CASSSKQGAFLETQYF,TGTGCCAGCAGCTCTAAACAGGGGGCTTTTTTAGAGACCCAGTACTTC
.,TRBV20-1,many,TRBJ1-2,CSAREGLLQYGYTF,TGCAGTGCTAGAGAGGGATTGCTACAATATGGCTACACCTTC
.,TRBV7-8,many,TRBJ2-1,CASSLEGHSTLSYNEQFF,TGTGCCAGCAGCTTAGAGGGTCACAGTACACTATCCTACAATGAGCAGTTCTTC
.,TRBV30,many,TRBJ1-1,CAWSWGQNTEAFF,TGTGCCTGGAGCTGGGGGCAGAACACTGAAGCTTTCTTT
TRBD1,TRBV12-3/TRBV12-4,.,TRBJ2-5,CASSAGTVRSLILQTQYF,TGTGCCAGCAGTGCCGGGACAGTCAGATCCCTTATCTTGCAGACCCAGTACTTC
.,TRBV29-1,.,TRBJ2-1,CSGGPSPEQFF,TGCAGCGGGGGGCCCTCCCCCGAGCAGTTCTTC
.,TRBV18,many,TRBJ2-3,CASSPLRSTDTQYF,TGTGCCAGCTCACCTCTCCGTAGCACAGATACGCAGTATTTT
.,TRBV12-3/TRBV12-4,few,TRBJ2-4,CASRLSASIQYF,TGTGCCAGCAGACTTAGTGCCAGCATTCAGTACTTC
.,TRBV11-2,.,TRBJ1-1,CASSLAEGRYTEAFF,TGTGCCAGCAGCTTAGCTGAGGGGCGATACACTGAAGCTTTCTTT
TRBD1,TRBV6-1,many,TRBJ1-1,CASSNYRGMDTEAFF,TGTGCCAGCAGTAACTACAGGGGGATGGACACTGAAGCTTTCTTT
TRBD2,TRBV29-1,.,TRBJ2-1,CSVRTSGSNEQFF,TGCAGCGTTCGGACTAGCGGGAGCAATGAGCAGTTCTTC
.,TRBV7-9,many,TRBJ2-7,CASSLEGPQLRFSYEQYF,TGTGCCAGCAGCTTAGAAGGGCCACAGCTAAGATTCTCTTACGAGCAGTACTTC
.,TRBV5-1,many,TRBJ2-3,CASSLEGSSTDTQYF,TGCGCCAGCAGCTTGGAGGGGTCTAGCACAGATACGCAGTATTTT
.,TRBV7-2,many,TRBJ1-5,CASSPRTGNQPQHF,TGTGCCAGCAGCCCCAGGACAGGCAATCAGCCCCAGCATTTT
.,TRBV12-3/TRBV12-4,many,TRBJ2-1,CASSSGRLGSYNEQFF,TGTGCCAGCAGCAGTGGGCGCTTGGGCTCCTACAATGAGCAGTTCTTC
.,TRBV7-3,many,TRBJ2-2,CASSFRASGELFF,TGTGCCAGCAGCTTTAGGGCTAGCGGGGAGCTGTTTTTT
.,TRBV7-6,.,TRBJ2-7,CASSSGGQTHYF,TGTGCCAGCAGCTCGGGTGGACAGACCCACTACTTC
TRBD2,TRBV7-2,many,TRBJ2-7,CASREGGYEQYF,TGTGCCAGCCGGGAGGGCGGGTACGAGCAGTACTTC
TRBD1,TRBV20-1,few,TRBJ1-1,CSAGQAVNTEAFF,TGCAGTGCTGGACAGGCGGTGAACACTGAAGCTTTCTTT
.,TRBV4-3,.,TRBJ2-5,CASSESTGPLAQYF,TGCGCCAGCAGCGAATCGACAGGCCCCTTGGCCCAGTACTTC
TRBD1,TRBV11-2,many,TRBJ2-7,CASRSPGQGYPSSHEQYF,TGTGCCAGCCGCTCGCCGGGACAGGGCTATCCGTCCTCCCACGAGCAGTACTTC
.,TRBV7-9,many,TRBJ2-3,CASSLMADTQYF,TGTGCCAGCAGCTTAATGGCCGATACGCAGTATTTT